This T cell receptor beta chain emerged from a study of shared clonotypes between healthy human individuals. Study context: CD4 naive and memory got three plates each, CD8 naive two, CD8 memory one. Study conclusions and caveats: Clonotype sharing among the donors was expected to vary with sequencing depth. Memory subsets generally showed smaller estimated richness than naive subsets did.

Data came from immunoSEQ multiplex PCR; TCRdb stores just in-frame clones and leaves some out. The table has approximately 110,000 clones, about 66% seen once. Trimming removed 4 bases at V and 0 bases at J, with 12 bases between. CDR1 and CDR2 (germline): MDHEN, SYDVKM. This CDR3 region has 15 residues. As concerns this clone: Its antigen remains unidentified.

Donors were healthy HIV-negative adults without recent acute infections or vaccinations. What was sequenced was memory CD8+ T cells sorted from blood. Subset denoted: CD45RO+ cells pooled with CCR7-negative TemRA cells. V and J are TRBV28 and TRBJ1-2, with D uncertain. This sequence was found in a woman aged 25 to 45 in good health. In DNA form, the CDR3 reads TGTGCCAGCAGTTGGGATCAGGCCACTAACTATGGCTACACCTTC. Its protein product is CASSWDQATNYGYTF.